Each of the 31 T cell receptor beta chains below was sequenced from the same sample in a study of T cells after yellow fever vaccination. TCRdb ran MiXCR on the 5' RACE reads and lists one entry per CDR3 protein. Of hundreds of thousands of distinct CDR3 sequences listed, about 12% are singletons. Here the sequenced sample was PBMCs, taken on the day of the yellow fever booster vaccination. The source is a man aged 25 to 40 who received the YFV17D yellow fever vaccine.

The CDR3 reads CASRTPGLQTGELFF. The CDR3 DNA reads TGTGCCAGCAGAACTCCGGGACTACAGACCGGGGAGCTGTTTTTT. The chain combines TRBV28 with TRBJ2-2, with 7 nucleotides matching TRBD2. This CDR3 has 15 residues. Per germline, CDR1 MDHEN and CDR2 SYDVKM. The junction had 9 bases not matched to a gene; V was cut back by 6 bases and J by 5 bases.

This clonotype was recorded a few times. The rearrangement joins TRBV6-2 or TRBV6-3 to TRBJ2-5; D not resolved. Germline V gene sequence: CDR1 MNHEY, CDR2 SVGEGT. This CDR3 has 16 amino acids. V lost 0 bases to trimming and J lost 4 bases, with 15 bases between them. The DNA of the CDR3 is TGTGCCAGCAGTTACTCGATTACGGGCGGAAGAGAGACCCAGTACTTC. Translating gives CASSYSITGGRETQYF.

The count of this clonotype is one. The chain joins TRBV6-6 to TRBJ1-1; no definite D call. Germline lookup yields CDR1 MNHNY and CDR2 SVGAGI (reference sequence). V was cut by 4 bases and J by 4 bases, with 10 bases left in between. This CDR3 spans 13 amino acids. This CDR3 reads CASSFPMSTEAFF. The CDR3 coding sequence is TGTGCCAGCAGTTTCCCCATGAGCACTGAAGCTTTCTTT.

The V gene is TRBV7-2, the J gene TRBJ2-2; unclear D gene. Germline lookup yields CDR1 SGHTA and CDR2 FQGNSA. Trimming took off 5 bases at V and 6 bases at J, with 10 bases between the two ends. The length of the CDR3 is 13 residues. CDR3 in DNA: TGTGCCAGCAGCCCCTCAATCCCCGGGGAGCTGTTTTTT. It yields the protein CASSPSIPGELFF.

In this sample, this clonotype turned up a few times. J is TRBJ2-1 and V is TRBV7-3, with D unclear. Germline V gives CDR1 SGHTA, CDR2 FQGTGA. The CDR3 totals 15 residues. V dropped 0 bases and J dropped 5 bases, with 11 bases sitting between them. This chain's CDR3 is CASSLTLGRNNEQFF. The CDR3 DNA sequence: TGTGCCAGCAGCTTAACGCTCGGGCGAAACAATGAGCAGTTCTTC.

This clonotype has a handful of counts. The V gene is TRBV28, the J gene TRBJ1-5; 9 bases are shared with TRBD1. Germline CDR1 and CDR2: MDHEN and SYDVKM. Trimming cost V 6 bases and J 1 base; bases outside gene matches: 4. This CDR3 comprises 15 residues. The CDR3 region is CASSTGGSSNQPQHF. CDR3 nucleotide sequence: TGTGCCAGCAGCACAGGGGGCTCGAGCAATCAGCCCCAGCATTTT.

This clonotype turned up a few times. The gene calls are TRBV19 and TRBJ1-2; TRBD1 matches 8 bases. Trimming cost V 5 bases and J 7 bases; bases outside gene matches: 12. There are 15 residues in the CDR3. The germline V gene has CDR1 LNHDA and CDR2 SQIVND (reference sequence). For the CDR3, the DNA is TGTGCCAGTAGTGGGGACAGGAGCAGAATTGCTGGCTACACCTTC. Residues: CASSGDRSRIAGYTF.

V gene TRBV6-2 or TRBV6-3 combines with J gene TRBJ1-4; unclear D gene. In germline, CDR1 is MNHEY, CDR2 SVGEGT. With 6 bases removed from V and 13 bases from J, the gap between germline ends came to 24 bases. The length of the CDR3 is 15 residues. CDR3 sequence reads: CASRDSDTHPWGLFF. CDR3 nucleotide sequence: TGTGCCAGCAGAGATTCAGACACGCACCCTTGGGGACTGTTTTTT.

The chain links TRBV18 to TRBJ2-1, with 11 bases lining up with TRBD2. With 5 bases clipped from V and 10 bases from J, the junction kept 10 bases outside the gene matches. Germline V lookup: CDR1 KGHSH, CDR2 LQKENI. The CDR3 has 15 amino acids. The CDR3 DNA reads TGTGCCAGCTCAGAGCTAGCGGGAGGCCCCGGGGAGCAGTTCTTC. Translating gives CASSELAGGPGEQFF.

This clonotype occurred a few times. The gene calls are TRBV6-1 and TRBJ2-2; 13 bases align to TRBD2. This CDR3 spans 16 amino acids. V lost 11 bases, J lost 6 bases, and 12 bases stayed unmatched. Germline CDR1 is MNHNS and CDR2 is SASEGT. As DNA, the CDR3 is TGTGCCGGGACTAGCGGGACCAGATGGGGGCCCGGGGAGCTGTTTTTT. Encoded protein: CAGTSGTRWGPGELFF.

This clonotype occurred many times. This chain connects TRBV12-3 or TRBV12-4 to TRBJ2-3; 7 bases map to TRBD1. The CDR3 runs to 14 residues. V lost 6 bases to trimming and J lost 1 base; unmatched junction nucleotides: 4. The CDR3 protein is CASSLTGRTDTQYF. For the CDR3, the DNA is TGTGCCAGCAGCCTGACAGGGCGCACAGATACGCAGTATTTT.

The V and J genes are TRBV11-2 and TRBJ2-7; D unclear. The ends were cut back, 3 bases at V and 2 bases at J, with 14 bases in the middle. The V gene's germline CDR1 is SGHAT and CDR2 FQNNGV. This CDR3 region has 15 residues. Here the CDR3 DNA reads TGTGCCAGCAGCTTTTTGGGCCTCGAGGCCTACGAGCAGTACTTC. Amino acid sequence: CASSFLGLEAYEQYF.

This clonotype was counted between two and nine times. This chain uses TRBV7-9 with TRBJ2-1; D possibly corresponds to TRBD1 (5 bases). V shed 5 bases and J shed 3 bases, with 8 bases lying between them. This CDR3 has 13 residues. Germline assignment: CDR1 SEHNR and CDR2 FQNEAQ (reference sequence). The CDR3 loop is CASSQGNYNEQFF. For the CDR3, the DNA is TGTGCCAGCAGCCAGGGTAACTACAATGAGCAGTTCTTC.

This chain connects TRBV14 to TRBJ2-1, with TRBD2 matching 8 bases. CDR1 and CDR2 (germline): SGHDN, FVKESK. Germline trimming cut 4 bases from V and 2 bases from J; bases unmatched to any gene: 4. This CDR3 contains 15 residues. The CDR3 region is CASSRGLGTYNEQFF. DNA of the CDR3: TGTGCCAGCAGCCGGGGACTAGGAACCTACAATGAGCAGTTCTTC.

The gene calls are TRBV5-1 and TRBJ2-7, with D perhaps matching TRBD2 (6 bases). The CDR3 is made up of 13 amino acids. V was clipped by 0 bases and J by 5 bases, with 9 bases between them. The germline V gene encodes CDR1 SGHRS and CDR2 YFSETQ. CDR3 nucleotide sequence: TGCGCCAGCAGCTTGGGACTAGTAGACGAGCAGTACTTC. It yields the protein CASSLGLVDEQYF.

The V and J genes are TRBV10-2 and TRBJ1-5, with D possibly being TRBD1 (5 bases). V was trimmed by 0 bases and J by 3 bases, leaving 12 bases between them. Germline V gene lookup returns CDR1 WSHSY and CDR2 SAAADI. The CDR3 length is 16 residues. In DNA, the CDR3 is TGCGCCAGCAGTGAGTCGACCGCAGGGTACAATCAGCCCCAGCATTTT. Its protein is CASSESTAGYNQPQHF.

The sample holds many counts of this clonotype. As DNA, the CDR3 is TGCAGCGTTGACACAGGGGTCGAGCAGTACTTC. Its translation: CSVDTGVEQYF. This chain uses TRBV29-1 with TRBJ2-7; 7 nucleotides align to TRBD1. V was pared by 3 bases and J by 6 bases, with 2 bases of the junction left unmatched. CDR3 size: 11 residues. Germline CDR1 and CDR2: SQVTM and ANQGSEA.

The V gene is TRBV30, the J gene TRBJ2-3; TRBD1 agrees at 9 bases. V trimming: 5 bases; J trimming: 3 bases; junction bases outside the gene matches: 9. The CDR3 has 15 residues. Germline V CDR1 and CDR2: GTSNPN, SVGIG (reference sequence). As DNA, the CDR3 is TGTGCCTGGGGAACGGGACAGGGAGGAACAGATACGCAGTATTTT. This sequence encodes CAWGTGQGGTDTQYF. The variable domain in full, completed from reference TRBV30 and TRBJ2-3, reads SQTIHQWPATLVQPVGSPLSLECTVEGTSNPNLYWYRQAAGRGLQLLFYSVGIGQISSEVPQNLSASRPQDRQFILSSKKLLLSDSGFYLCAWGTGQGGTDTQYFGPGTRLTVL.

The chain employs TRBV23-1 and TRBJ2-7; maybe TRBD2 (6 bases). TRBV23-1 is labeled an ORF, and its function is uncertain. The CDR3 length is 13 residues. Trimming removed 6 bases at V and 2 bases at J, with 11 bases between. The DNA of the CDR3 is TGCGCCAGCAGGGGGGGTTGGACCTACGAGCAGTACTTC. Protein product: CASRGGWTYEQYF.

The chain combines TRBV11-2 with TRBJ2-7; possibly TRBD2 for D (6 bases). Germline-derived CDR1 and CDR2 are SGHAT and FQNNGV. Trimming cost V 6 bases and J 5 bases, with 17 bases left between them. This CDR3 has 14 residues. CDR3 residues: CASSGLSGDNEQYF. The CDR3 bases are TGTGCCAGCAGTGGACTATCGGGAGACAACGAGCAGTACTTC.

This clonotype appeared a few times. V gene TRBV30 combines with J gene TRBJ1-1, with a tentative D call TRBD1 (5 bases). CDR3 length equals 14 residues. CDR1 is GTSNPN, CDR2 SVGIG, per germline (reference sequence). Trimming took off 3 bases at V and 2 bases at J, with 13 bases between the two ends. The CDR3: CAWRLGRANTEAFF. The CDR3 coding sequence is TGTGCCTGGAGATTAGGCAGGGCTAACACTGAAGCTTTCTTT.

The chain joins TRBV2 to TRBJ1-5, with no clear D. The CDR3 is 12 amino acids. Germline V gene sequence: CDR1 SNHLY, CDR2 FYNNEI. V dropped 3 bases and J dropped 15 bases, with 15 bases sitting between them. The CDR3 here is CASSEGVGKGHF. Here the CDR3 DNA reads TGTGCCAGCAGTGAGGGCGTCGGCAAAGGGCATTTT.

This clonotype showed up just a few times. One end of the junction varies from germline; a read error may be responsible. The chain couples TRBV11-3 to TRBJ2-1, with TRBD2 matching over 8 bases. The CDR3 runs 15 residues. The germline gives CDR1 SGHNT, CDR2 YENEEA. The CDR3 here is CASSLAGVAGGPGDF. CDR3 coding DNA: TGTGCCAGCAGCTTAGCCGGTGTTGCGGGAGGACCGGGAGACTTC.

The V call is TRBV11-2, the J call TRBJ2-2; D might be TRBD2 (5 bases). Germline loops: CDR1 SGHAT, CDR2 FQNNGV. V lost 4 bases, J lost 7 bases, and 19 bases lay in between. The CDR3 has 16 amino acids. The CDR3 region has the DNA TGTGCCAGCAGCTCGACGGACGGCGGGCCTGTCGGGGAGCTGTTTTTT. It yields the protein CASSSTDGGPVGELFF.

This clonotype was detected only a few times. The V and J genes are TRBV11-2 and TRBJ2-3, with D possibly TRBD2 on 5 matching bases. Looked up from germline, CDR1 is SGHAT and CDR2 is FQNNGV. The CDR3 totals 15 residues. Trimming removed 5 bases at V and 0 bases at J, with 12 bases between. CDR3 region: CASSASDLSTDTQYF. CDR3 sequence (DNA): TGTGCCAGCAGCGCGTCGGACTTAAGCACAGATACGCAGTATTTT.

V and J are TRBV23-1 and TRBJ2-3, with 8 bases matching TRBD2. TRBV23-1 is an open reading frame, and its role is uncertain. With 6 bases clipped from V and 5 bases from J, the junction kept 7 bases outside the gene matches. This CDR3 is 14 amino acids long. CDR3 in DNA: TGCGCCAGCAGCCAGCGGGGGAGAGAAGATACGCAGTATTTT. It translates to CASSQRGREDTQYF.

J is TRBJ1-6 and V is TRBV4-3; D may be TRBD1 (5 bases). Germline CDR1 reads LGHNA; CDR2 reads YSLEER. This CDR3 comprises 17 residues. V was pared by 0 bases and J by 7 bases, with 16 bases between. The CDR3 DNA is TGCGCCAGCAGCCAAGATCGGACACCCAGAGGAAATTCACCCCTCCACTTT. This gives the protein CASSQDRTPRGNSPLHF.

The V and J genes are TRBV18 and TRBJ2-3; perhaps TRBD1 as D (7 bases). V was cut by 2 bases and J by 0 bases, with 12 bases left in between. This CDR3 has 16 amino acids. From germline, CDR1 is KGHSH and CDR2 LQKENI. CDR3 sequence reads: CASSPTTGTSTDTQYF. The DNA for the CDR3 is TGTGCCAGCTCACCAACGACAGGGACTAGCACAGATACGCAGTATTTT.

Only a few counts were recorded for this clonotype. The chain has TRBV9 and TRBJ2-3; 7 bases line up with TRBD1. V lost 4 bases, J lost 1 base, and 9 bases stayed unmatched. The CDR3 is 16 amino acids. CDR1 and CDR2 (germline): SGDLS, YYNGEE. The CDR3 protein is CASSTRDRDRTDTQYF. The DNA of the CDR3 is TGTGCCAGCAGCACTAGAGACAGGGACCGCACAGATACGCAGTATTTT.

This chain links TRBV9 with TRBJ2-7; maybe TRBD1 (5 bases). Germline V gene data show CDR1 as SGDLS and CDR2 as YYNGEE. The CDR3 has 14 residues. V was cut by 4 bases and J by 1 base, with 12 bases left in between. CDR3 residues: CASSQTPGSYEQYF. The DNA for the CDR3 is TGTGCCAGCAGCCAAACCCCAGGGTCCTACGAGCAGTACTTC.

This clonotype was detected a few times. This rearrangement joins TRBV7-3 to TRBJ1-2; D is uncertain. V was shortened by 2 bases and J by 4 bases, with 14 bases between the two germline ends. The CDR3 loop spans 15 amino acids. Germline assignment: CDR1 SGHTA and CDR2 FQGTGA. CDR3 in amino acids: CASSLVEFLSYGYTF. The DNA of the CDR3 is TGTGCCAGCAGCTTAGTGGAGTTTTTAAGCTATGGCTACACCTTC. Filled out from reference TRBV7-3 and TRBJ1-2, the complete variable domain reads GAGVSQTPSNKVTEKGKYVELRCDPISGHTALYWYRQSLGQGPEFLIYFQGTGAADDSGLPNDRFFAVRPEGSVSTLKIQRTERGDSAVYLCASSLVEFLSYGYTFGSGTRLTVV.